A single sample gave rise to the 10 T cell receptor beta chains below, sequenced in a study of blood T cells in healthy people across ages. A J-beta primer mix and a sample-barcoded 5' primer were used in a second PCR of about 7 to 12 cycles. Via MiXCR, TCRdb re-called the 5' RACE reads, giving one row per CDR3 protein. This repertoire shows about 1.8 million distinct CDR3 sequences, about 50% found once; its top ten account for roughly 2.1%. Material for sequencing was blood. The receptors derive from a woman in her thirties or forties in good health.

The rearrangement joins TRBV5-1 to TRBJ2-7, with D perhaps TRBD1 or TRBD2 (5 bases each). This CDR3 contains 14 residues. The V and J ends lost 4 bases and 2 bases respectively, with 13 bases between them. In germline, CDR1 is SGHRS, CDR2 YFSETQ. The CDR3 nucleotides read TGCGCCAGCAGCGGCCGGGACGGCGCCTACGAGCAGTACTTC. This encodes CASSGRDGAYEQYF.

This clonotype was seen a few times. This chain connects TRBV27 to TRBJ1-4; D gene uncertain. Germline CDR1 reads MNHEY; CDR2 reads SMNVEV (reference sequence). V dropped 6 bases and J dropped 2 bases, with 13 bases sitting between them. The CDR3 has 15 amino acids. In DNA, the CDR3 is TGTGCCAGCAGGGCACTACGGAAGACTAATGAAAAACTGTTTTTT. Translated: CASRALRKTNEKLFF.

The V call is TRBV29-1, the J call TRBJ1-2; D is possibly TRBD1 (5 bases). The V gene's germline CDR1 is SQVTM and CDR2 ANQGSEA. The germline V and J ends were trimmed by 7 bases and 7 bases, with 13 bases remaining between them. This CDR3 contains 11 residues. The DNA of the CDR3 is TGCAGCGCCCAGGGCGACTGTGGCTACACCTTC. Protein product: CSAQGDCGYTF.

The J gene is TRBJ2-5, the V gene TRBV9; 7 bases are shared with TRBD2. V dropped 6 bases and J dropped 5; count of bases not matched to a gene: 7. Looked up from germline, CDR1 is SGDLS and CDR2 is YYNGEE. The CDR3 sequence is 13 residues long. CDR3 in amino acids: CASTASGAETQYF. The CDR3, as DNA: TGTGCCAGCACCGCCAGCGGGGCCGAGACCCAGTACTTC. Combining the CDR3 with reference TRBV9 and TRBJ2-5 gives the whole variable domain DSGVTQTPKHLITATGQRVTLRCSPRSGDLSVYWYQQSLDQGLQFLIQYYNGEERAKGNILERFSAQQFPDLHSELNLSSLELGDSALYFCASTASGAETQYFGPGTRLLVL.

This clonotype was recorded a few times. An end of the junction does not agree with germline; a read error may underlie this. The CDR3 reads CCARWYGSYEQYF. CDR3 bases: TGCTGTGCTAGATGGTACGGAAGCTACGAGCAGTACTTC. The chain employs TRBV20-1 and TRBJ2-7, with D uncertain. Germline-derived CDR1 and CDR2 are DFQATT and SNEGSKA (reference sequence). The CDR3 length is 13 residues.

This sequence joins TRBV20-1 and TRBJ2-3; D is unresolved. The CDR3 runs 14 residues. V lost 3 bases, J lost 0 bases, and 10 bases lay in between. Germline CDR1 reads DFQATT; CDR2 reads SNEGSKA (reference sequence). CDR3 sequence: CSASHLSSTDTQYF. The CDR3 DNA is TGCAGTGCTAGTCACCTATCTAGCACAGATACGCAGTATTTT.

This chain uses TRBV11-2 with TRBJ2-1, with TRBD2 as a possible D gene (6 bases). Trimming cost V 1 base and J 4 bases, with 8 bases left between them. Germline V lookup: CDR1 SGHAT, CDR2 FQNNGV. This CDR3 region has 14 residues. The CDR3 here is CASSLADYYNEQFF. In DNA, the CDR3 is TGTGCCAGCAGCTTAGCGGACTATTACAATGAGCAGTTCTTC. Variable domain in full (rest from reference TRBV11-2 and TRBJ2-1): EAGVAQSPRYKIIEKRQSVAFWCNPISGHATLYWYQQILGQGPKLLIQFQNNGVVDDSQLPKDRFSAERLKGVDSTLKIQPAKLEDSAVYLCASSLADYYNEQFFGPGTRLTVL.

This clonotype was picked up a small number of times. J is TRBJ2-7 and V is TRBV20-1, with D unresolved. Between the trimmed V and J ends, which lost 1 base and 3 bases, there was a span of 10 bases. Germline V CDR1 and CDR2: DFQATT, SNEGSKA (reference sequence). The CDR3 extends over 13 amino acids. The CDR3 sequence: CSARASAHYEQYF. CDR3 DNA sequence: TGCAGTGCTAGAGCCAGTGCCCACTACGAGCAGTACTTC.

The chain is built from TRBV5-1 and TRBJ1-1; 8 positions match TRBD1. The germline V gene has CDR1 SGHRS and CDR2 YFSETQ. The CDR3 sequence is 14 residues long. V was clipped by 4 bases and J by 7 bases; unmatched bases: 9. The CDR3: CASSLNIGQGEAFF. As DNA, the CDR3 is TGCGCCAGCAGCCTTAACATAGGACAGGGTGAAGCTTTCTTT.

The CDR3 loop reads CASSYMGTGWFNEQFF. Written as DNA, the CDR3 is TGTGCCAGCAGTTACATGGGGACAGGGTGGTTCAATGAGCAGTTCTTC. This chain links TRBV6-2 or TRBV6-3 with TRBJ2-1; 9 bases are a match to TRBD1. The trim removed 2 bases at V and 6 bases at J, leaving 8 bases unmatched. The CDR3 extends over 16 amino acids. From germline, CDR1 is MNHEY and CDR2 SVGEGT.